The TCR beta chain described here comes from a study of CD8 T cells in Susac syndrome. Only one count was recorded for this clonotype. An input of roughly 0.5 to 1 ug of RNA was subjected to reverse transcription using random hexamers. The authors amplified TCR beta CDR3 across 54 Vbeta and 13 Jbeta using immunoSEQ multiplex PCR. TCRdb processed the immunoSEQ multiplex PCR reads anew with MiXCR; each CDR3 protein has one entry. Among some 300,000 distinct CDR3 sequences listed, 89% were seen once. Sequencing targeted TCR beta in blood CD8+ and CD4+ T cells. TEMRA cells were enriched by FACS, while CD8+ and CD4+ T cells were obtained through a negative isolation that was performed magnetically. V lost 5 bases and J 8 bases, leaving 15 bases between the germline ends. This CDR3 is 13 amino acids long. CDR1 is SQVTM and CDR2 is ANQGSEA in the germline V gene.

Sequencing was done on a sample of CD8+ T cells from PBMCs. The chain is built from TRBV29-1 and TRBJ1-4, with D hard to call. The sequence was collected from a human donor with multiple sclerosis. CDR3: CSVLRVPQEKLFF. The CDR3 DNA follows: TGCAGCGTTCTCCGGGTACCTCAGGAAAAACTGTTTTTT.